This T cell receptor beta chain was profiled in a study of blood T cell repertoires in COVID-19. On the study more broadly: The samples span acute and convalescent COVID-19 from the United States, Italy and Spain. Nucleic acid was either cDNA or gDNA, and it came from T cells, B-cell-depleted T cells, or PBMCs.

Original handling: Amplifying reference gene primers gave estimates of nucleated cell counts. Clones were read by immunoSEQ multiplex PCR, and TCRdb kept only the in-frame ones, dropping some. That table is the source of V, J and clone size, and D and trimming were worked out from the DNA. The sample carries 100,000 to 150,000 clones, 74% recorded once. The CDR3 runs to 13 residues. Germline CDR1 is MNHEY and CDR2 is SVGAGI. V lost 2 bases and J lost 4, with 8 bases in between. The material sequenced was peripheral blood. The source of this sequence is a man aged 55 to 69 with acute or convalescent COVID-19. The rearrangement links TRBV6-5 to TRBJ1-1; unclear D gene. Here the CDR3 reads CASSYASGTEAFF. For the CDR3, the DNA is TGTGCCAGCAGTTACGCGAGTGGCACTGAAGCTTTCTTT.